This T cell receptor beta chain derives from a study of blood T cells in healthy people across ages. With a J-beta primer mix and a sample-barcoded 5' primer, a second PCR ran about 7 to 11 cycles. Via MiXCR, TCRdb re-called the 5' RACE reads, giving one row per CDR3 protein. The sample lists hundreds of thousands of distinct CDR3 sequences, roughly half occurring once. Study outcomes and limitations: Diversity of TCR beta per million T cells declined in a roughly linear way with age.

A word on this clonotype: No antigen is known for it.

This CDR3 region has 12 residues. V gave up 9 bases and J gave up 5 bases, with 11 bases separating them. The germline gives CDR1 KGHDR, CDR2 SFDVKD. The sequencing sample was made of blood. This clonotype was sampled from a woman older than 75 in good health. This chain uses TRBV24-1 with TRBJ2-3, with D perhaps assigned TRBD1 or TRBD2 (5 bases each). CDR3 sequence (DNA): TGTGCCACCGGGGGAAACGGAGATACGCAGTATTTT. Encoded protein: CATGGNGDTQYF.